The T cell receptor (beta chain) described here comes from a study of CD8 T cells in Susac syndrome. CDR3 size: 14 residues. Germline assignment: CDR1 SQVTM and CDR2 ANQGSEA. V was shortened by 1 base and J by 3 bases, with 12 bases between the two germline ends. Random-hexamer reverse transcription was applied to about 0.5 to 1 ug RNA. The TCR beta CDR3 was amplified by immunoSEQ multiplex PCR across 54 Vbeta, 13 Jbeta. TCRdb itself ran the immunoSEQ multiplex PCR reads through MiXCR, one entry per CDR3 protein. The sample lists 140,000 or so distinct CDR3 sequences, about 94% occurring once. The sequence was obtained from a human donor with Susac syndrome. This chain connects TRBV29-1 to TRBJ1-2; D not certain. Material for sequencing was CD4+ T cells from PBMCs. The CDR3 nucleotides read TGCAGCGTTGAAGGGCCTCGACTGGACTATGGCTACACCTTC. It is translated as CSVEGPRLDYGYTF.